The rows below give T cell receptor beta chains drawn from one sample of a study of blood T cell repertoires in COVID-19. Assay: immunoSEQ multiplex PCR; the TCRdb copy retains only in-frame clones and omits some. The repertoire includes about 240,000 clones, 83% of them detected once, and about 3.6% sits in the top ten. Sequencing was performed on PBMCs or T cells enriched from blood (not recorded which). These receptor sequences come from a woman in her forties who had been exposed to COVID-19. The CDR3 runs from the conserved cysteine through the conserved F or W. D genes are given only for firm matches. Clone size is not always given. Where it is, it says once, few, many or a class for expanded clones.

TRBJ1-1,-,-,TRBV10-3,CAISEQQLNTEAFF,TGTGCCATCAGTGAACAACAGTTGAACACTGAAGCTTTCTTT
TRBJ2-5,-,-,TRBV24-1,CATSDTETQYF,TGTGCCACCAGTGATACTGAGACCCAGTACTTC
TRBJ1-2,TRBD1,-,TRBV28,CASRQPGTGGDRYTF,TGTGCCAGCAGGCAACCGGGGACAGGGGGCGATCGCTACACCTTC
TRBJ1-4,TRBD1,-,TRBV7-9,CASSVGQGVGKLFF,TGTGCCAGCAGCGTGGGACAGGGGGTCGGAAAACTGTTTTTT
TRBJ1-2,TRBD1,-,TRBV5-1,CASSRGLGVGGTGKDRDSYTF,TGCGCCAGCAGCCGAGGGCTTGGGGTCGGAGGTACTGGAAAGGACAGGGATTCCTACACCTTC
TRBJ2-6,-,-,TRBV2,CASSPRGARGANVLTF,TGTGCCAGCAGTCCCAGGGGGGCGCGAGGGGCCAACGTCCTGACTTTC
TRBJ1-4,-,-,TRBV18,CASSPRVPGEEKLFF,TGTGCCAGCTCACCACGGGTCCCGGGGGAGGAAAAACTGTTTTTT
TRBJ2-3,TRBD2,-,TRBV5-1,CASSLGLAGVGLADTQYF,TGCGCCAGCAGCCTCGGACTAGCGGGGGTGGGTCTCGCAGATACGCAGTATTTT
TRBJ2-2,-,once,TRBV2,CASRPTHTGELFF,TGTGCCAGCAGGCCCACTCACACCGGGGAGCTGTTTTTT
TRBJ2-3,TRBD2,few,TRBV4-1,CASSPWRSGVTDTQYF,TGCGCCAGCAGCCCCTGGCGTAGCGGGGTCACAGATACGCAGTATTTT
TRBJ2-3,-,-,TRBV6-2/TRBV6-3,CASSRGSPDTQYF,TGTGCCAGCAGTCGGGGGAGCCCAGATACGCAGTATTTT
TRBJ2-3,TRBD1,-,TRBV5-1,CASSLARGTGGLGGTDTQYF,TGCGCCAGCAGCTTGGCCCGGGGGACAGGGGGACTTGGGGGCACAGATACGCAGTATTTT
TRBJ1-1,-,once,TRBV5-1,CASSPGGITEAFF,TGCGCCAGCAGCCCGGGGGGTATAACTGAAGCTTTCTTT
TRBJ2-2,-,-,TRBV7-9,CASSLGSTGELFF,TGTGCCAGCAGCCTTGGTAGCACCGGGGAGCTGTTTTTT
TRBJ2-3,-,once,TRBV9,CASSGALGHIPTDTQYF,TGTGCCAGCAGCGGAGCCCTCGGACATATACCCACAGATACGCAGTATTTT
TRBJ2-7,-,-,TRBV3-1/TRBV3-2,CASSNAAGLFYEQYF,TGTGCCAGCTCCAACGCCGCAGGTTTATTTTACGAGCAGTACTTC
TRBJ1-3,-,-,TRBV28,CASSHDWGLSGNTIYF,TGTGCCAGCAGCCACGATTGGGGACTCTCTGGAAACACCATATATTTT
TRBJ2-1,TRBD1,-,TRBV6-6,CASSTRQGSGNEQFF,TGTGCCAGCAGTACAAGACAGGGGTCAGGCAATGAGCAGTTCTTC
TRBJ2-5,TRBD1,-,TRBV7-2,CASSLADRDRQETQYF,TGTGCCAGCAGCTTAGCCGACAGGGACCGACAAGAGACCCAGTACTTC
TRBJ2-5,TRBD2,-,TRBV29-1,CSVVGLSGGGETQYF,TGCAGCGTTGTGGGTCTTAGCGGGGGGGGAGAGACCCAGTACTTC
TRBJ1-1,-,-,TRBV5-4,CASSLITEKAFF,TGTGCCAGCAGCTTGATAACAGAAAAAGCTTTCTTT
TRBJ2-2,-,-,TRBV7-9,CASSLELTGSTGELFF,TGTGCCAGCAGCTTAGAGTTAACAGGGAGTACCGGGGAGCTGTTTTTT
TRBJ1-3,-,few,TRBV7-3,CASSPDKALSGNTIYF,TGTGCCAGCAGCCCTGACAAAGCCCTCTCTGGAAACACCATATATTTT
TRBJ2-7,-,-,TRBV18,CASSPPGRGSYEQYF,TGTGCCAGCTCACCACCAGGGAGGGGGTCCTACGAGCAGTACTTC
TRBJ2-5,TRBD2,-,TRBV7-6,CASSPLGGGSQETQYF,TGTGCCAGCAGCCCTCTTGGCGGGGGAAGCCAAGAGACCCAGTACTTC
TRBJ2-2,-,-,TRBV7-2,CASSLGQGLNTGELFF,TGTGCCAGCAGCTTAGGGCAGGGACTTAACACCGGGGAGCTGTTTTTT
TRBJ1-2,-,-,TRBV19,CASRDWMLDGYTF,TGTGCCAGTAGGGATTGGATGCTAGACGGCTACACCTTC
TRBJ2-3,TRBD2,-,TRBV7-9,CASSLALAGVFTDTQYF,TGTGCCAGCAGCTTAGCCCTAGCGGGTGTGTTTACAGATACGCAGTATTTT